A selection of T cell receptor beta chains follows, all from one sample in a study of human T cells and chemical hapten exposure. TCRdb processed the RACE reads anew with MiXCR; each CDR3 protein has one entry. The sample consists of roughly 72,000 distinct CDR3 sequences, 10% of them appearing once. The sample was whole blood, taken in connection with sensitization to the hapten diphenylcyclopropenone (DPC). The source is a woman in her forties or fifties with alopecia areata. Some clones in this sample may be carry-over from other donors' samples. Each CDR3 is given with its conserved first and last residue. D genes are given only for firm matches. Part of the rows lack a size; the others show once, few, many or a class for expanded clones.

TRBJ1-5 TRBV27 NA many CASSFPGANQPQHF TGTGCCAGCAGTTTCCCCGGGGCTAATCAGCCCCAGCATTTT
TRBJ2-5 TRBV7-3 NA NA CASSLSPLGGGQETQYF TGTGCCAGCAGCTTGTCACCCCTAGGGGGGGGACAAGAGACCCAGTACTTC
TRBJ2-3 TRBV28 TRBD1 NA CASSFLDRGDTQYF TGTGCCAGCAGTTTCCTCGACAGGGGAGATACGCAGTATTTT
TRBJ1-5 TRBV5-6 NA many CASSSYRASGPQHF TGTGCCAGCAGCTCTTACAGGGCATCGGGGCCCCAGCATTTT
TRBJ2-6 TRBV9 NA NA CASSVGDPGANVLTF TGTGCCAGCAGCGTAGGGGATCCTGGGGCCAACGTCCTGACTTTC
TRBJ2-7 TRBV27 TRBD2 few CASSFWQGGQYEQYF TGTGCCAGCAGTTTCTGGCAGGGAGGGCAATACGAGCAGTACTTC
TRBJ2-1 TRBV28 TRBD2 few CASTGTSGGNEQFF TGTGCCAGCACCGGGACTAGCGGAGGAAATGAGCAGTTCTTC
TRBJ1-1 TRBV27 TRBD1 few CASSPQTGTEAFF TGTGCCAGCAGCCCTCAGACAGGGACTGAAGCTTTCTTT
TRBJ1-5 TRBV29-1 TRBD1 many CSATDRNQPQHF TGCAGCGCTACGGACAGGAATCAGCCCCAGCATTTT
TRBJ2-5 TRBV6-5 TRBD1 NA CASSYSRAATGKETQYF TGTGCCAGCAGTTACTCGAGGGCAGCGACAGGGAAGGAGACCCAGTACTTC
TRBJ2-3 TRBV29-1 NA NA CSVTPSSGSTDTQYF TGCAGCGTGACCCCCTCCAGCGGTAGCACAGATACGCAGTATTTT
TRBJ2-1 TRBV10-1 NA many CASSEGTPWPNEQFF TGCGCCAGCAGTGAGGGGACACCGTGGCCCAATGAGCAGTTCTTC
TRBJ2-1 TRBV7-9 NA many CASSLRADQVYNEQFF TGTGCCAGCAGCTTAAGAGCGGACCAGGTCTACAATGAGCAGTTCTTC
TRBJ1-2 TRBV6-6 NA NA CASFNYGYTF TGTGCCAGTTTTAACTATGGCTACACCTTC
TRBJ1-4 TRBV18 NA few CASSPVQGPNEKLFF TGTGCCAGCTCACCCGTGCAGGGGCCTAATGAAAAACTGTTTTTT
TRBJ1-1 TRBV15 NA NA CATSRTTQRGAEAFF TGTGCCACCAGCAGGACGACACAGAGAGGGGCTGAAGCTTTCTTT
TRBJ2-1 TRBV24-1 TRBD1 few CATSERDRTAYNEQFF TGTGCCACCAGTGAAAGGGACAGGACCGCCTACAATGAGCAGTTCTTC
TRBJ1-2 TRBV6-2/TRBV6-3 NA few CASSPGQFGYTF TGTGCCAGCAGCCCCGGACAGTTTGGCTACACCTTC
TRBJ1-1 TRBV7-8 TRBD1 NA CASSAGQGHTEAFF TGTGCCAGCAGCGCCGGACAGGGTCACACTGAAGCTTTCTTT
TRBJ1-6 TRBV7-9 TRBD1 NA CASSTGTGVSPLHF TGTGCCAGCAGCACCGGGACAGGGGTTTCACCCCTCCACTTT
TRBJ2-1 TRBV28 TRBD2 few CASSWTTGTSGIAALSNEQFF TGTGCCAGCAGTTGGACAACCGGGACTAGCGGAATAGCAGCACTGTCGAATGAGCAGTTCTTC
TRBJ2-1 TRBV29-1 NA NA CSMRDNEQFF TGCAGCATGCGCGACAATGAGCAGTTCTTC
TRBJ1-2 TRBV18 NA NA CASSPQIAGTGYTF TGTGCCAGCTCACCACAAATAGCGGGCACGGGCTACACCTTC
TRBJ1-1 TRBV20-1 TRBD1 NA CSARDERTGRTEAFF TGCAGTGCTAGAGATGAAAGGACAGGGCGAACTGAAGCTTTCTTT
TRBJ2-4 TRBV12-3/TRBV12-4 NA many CASSNPKNIQYF TGTGCCAGCAGTAATCCCAAAAACATTCAGTACTTC
TRBJ2-5 TRBV3-1 TRBD2 NA CASSQNPGLAGETQYF TGTGCCAGCAGCCAAAACCCGGGACTAGCGGGAGAGACCCAGTACTTC
TRBJ2-7 TRBV7-2 NA NA CASSFDRYSYEQYF TGTGCCAGCAGCTTCGACAGGTACTCCTACGAGCAGTACTTC
TRBJ2-1 TRBV6-5 TRBD2 NA CASRASGSHEQFF TGTGCCAGCAGGGCTAGCGGGAGCCATGAGCAGTTCTTC
TRBJ2-2 TRBV11-2 NA few CASSSGGGLNTGELFF TGTGCCAGCAGCTCGGGTGGTGGTCTTAACACCGGGGAGCTGTTTTTT
TRBJ1-1 TRBV7-9 NA NA CASSPSGPPEAFF TGTGCCAGCAGCCCGTCGGGGCCCCCGGAAGCTTTCTTT
TRBJ2-2 TRBV2 NA NA CASTQGSNTGELFF TGTGCCAGCACCCAGGGTTCGAACACCGGGGAGCTGTTTTTT